This is a list of T cell receptor beta chains from one sample in a study of cytomegalovirus exposure and HLA in healthy donors. Repertoires were generated with immunoSEQ multiplex PCR, while TCRdb's copy carries only in-frame clones and drops some. The sample lists fewer than 150,000 clones, approximately 85% occurring once. The sequencing sample was made of PBMCs. The receptors shown here come from a woman in her twenties or thirties in good health and CMV-seropositive. Both conserved end residues are part of each CDR3. D genes are given only for firm matches.

TRBJ2-7,TRBD2,TRBV5-1,CASSLKGSGIYEQYF
TRBJ1-6,TRBD1,TRBV10-3,CAISPGTGYNSPLHF
TRBJ2-7,TRBD2,TRBV6-6,CASIPAGASEQYF
TRBJ1-1,.,TRBV5-6,CASSPKMNTEAFF
TRBJ1-1,TRBD1,TRBV19,CASTGTDSYTEAFF
TRBJ1-5,.,TRBV5-1,CASSLSGDTYQPQHF
TRBJ2-1,TRBD2,TRBV5-1,CASSPLLAGVDNEQFF
TRBJ1-1,.,TRBV11-3,CAISQGTHLNTEAFF
TRBJ1-2,.,TRBV5-4,CASSLGGLGYGYTF
TRBJ1-4,.,TRBV30,CAWSVLSTNEKLFF